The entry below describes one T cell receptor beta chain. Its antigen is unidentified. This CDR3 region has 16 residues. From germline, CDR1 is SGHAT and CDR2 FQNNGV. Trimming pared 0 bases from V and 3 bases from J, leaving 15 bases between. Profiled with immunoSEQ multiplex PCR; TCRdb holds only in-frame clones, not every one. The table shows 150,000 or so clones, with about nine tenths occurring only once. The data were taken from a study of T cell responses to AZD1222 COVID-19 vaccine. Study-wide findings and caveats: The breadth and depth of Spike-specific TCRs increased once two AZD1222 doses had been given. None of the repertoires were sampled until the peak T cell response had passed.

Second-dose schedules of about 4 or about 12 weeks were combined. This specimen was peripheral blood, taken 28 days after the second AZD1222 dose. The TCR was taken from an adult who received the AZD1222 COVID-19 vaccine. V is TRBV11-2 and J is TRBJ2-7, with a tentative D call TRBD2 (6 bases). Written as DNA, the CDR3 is TGTGCCAGCAGCTTAGATGGAGGGCGGGGTGGCTACGAGCAGTACTTC. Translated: CASSLDGGRGGYEQYF.